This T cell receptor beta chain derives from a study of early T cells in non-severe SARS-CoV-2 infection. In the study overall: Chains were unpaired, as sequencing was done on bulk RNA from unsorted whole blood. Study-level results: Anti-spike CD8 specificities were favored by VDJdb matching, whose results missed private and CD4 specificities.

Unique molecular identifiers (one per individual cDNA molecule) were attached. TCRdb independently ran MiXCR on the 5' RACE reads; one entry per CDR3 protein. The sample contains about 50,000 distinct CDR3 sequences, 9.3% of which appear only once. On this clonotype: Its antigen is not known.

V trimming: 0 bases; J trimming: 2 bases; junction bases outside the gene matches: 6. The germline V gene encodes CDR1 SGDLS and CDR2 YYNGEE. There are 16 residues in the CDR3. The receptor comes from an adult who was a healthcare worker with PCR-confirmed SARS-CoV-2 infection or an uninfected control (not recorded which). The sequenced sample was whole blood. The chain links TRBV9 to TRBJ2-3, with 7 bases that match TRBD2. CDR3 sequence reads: CASSVGRLADTDTQYF. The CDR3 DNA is TGTGCCAGCAGCGTAGGGCGGCTAGCGGACACAGATACGCAGTATTTT.